What follows are 16 T cell receptor beta chains derived from one specimen sequenced in a study of CD8 T cells in ankylosing spondylitis. MiXCR was run by TCRdb on the 5' RACE reads, yielding one entry per CDR3 protein. The sample contains 150,000 to 200,000 distinct CDR3 sequences, just over 9.5% of which appear only once. The source material was blood, either unsorted or a sorted T cell fraction (not recorded which). Receptor source: a female donor with ankylosing spondylitis or in good health (not recorded which).

This chain uses TRBV6-2 or TRBV6-3 with TRBJ2-7, with D perhaps matching TRBD2 (6 bases). The CDR3 runs to 15 residues. Germline loops: CDR1 MNHEY, CDR2 SVGEGT. The V end lost 8 bases, the J end lost 0 bases, and 17 bases lay between the germline ends. As DNA, the CDR3 is TGTGCCAGCCTAGGAGGACGGGAGAGCTCCTACGAGCAGTACTTC. Translation: CASLGGRESSYEQYF.

The table lists this clonotype with a few counts. The chain employs TRBV7-9 and TRBJ2-1, with 8 bases that match TRBD2. Per the germline V gene, CDR1 is SEHNR and CDR2 is FQNEAQ (reference sequence). The CDR3 extends over 14 amino acids. V shed 2 bases, J shed 8 bases, and the junction held 5 bases outside the gene matches. In nucleotides, the CDR3 is TGTGCCAGCAGCTTACTGGGACTAGTAGATGAGCAGTTCTTC. Protein sequence: CASSLLGLVDEQFF. Based on the CDR3 plus reference TRBV7-9 and TRBJ2-1, the full variable domain is DTGVSQNPRHKITKRGQNVTFRCDPISEHNRLYWYRQTLGQGPEFLTYFQNEAQLEKSRLLSDRFSAERPKGSFSTLEIQRTEQGDSAMYLCASSLLGLVDEQFFGPGTRLTVL.

This clonotype showed up many times. The chain joins TRBV4-1 to TRBJ1-5, with a weak D call TRBD1 (6 bases). The CDR3 extends over 14 amino acids. Germline-derived CDR1 and CDR2 are MGHRA and YSYEKL. With 4 bases removed from V and 3 bases from J, the gap between germline ends came to 10 bases. CDR3 nucleotide sequence: TGCGCCAGCAGCCCAGGGGTCTTCAATCAGCCCCAGCATTTT. As protein: CASSPGVFNQPQHF.

This clonotype was seen a handful of times. This chain uses TRBV20-1 with TRBJ2-5; D possibly corresponds to TRBD1 (6 bases). Between the trimmed V and J ends, which lost 3 bases and 4 bases, there was a span of 15 bases. Germline V gene sequence: CDR1 DFQATT, CDR2 SNEGSKA (reference sequence). CDR3 size: 14 residues. Here the CDR3 reads CSARDDRIRETQYF. In DNA form, the CDR3 reads TGCAGTGCTAGGGATGACAGGATTAGAGAGACCCAGTACTTC.

The V call is TRBV12-3 or TRBV12-4, the J call TRBJ1-2, with no clear D. The CDR3 sequence is 14 residues long. V lost 3 bases to trimming and J lost 4 bases, with 12 bases between them. In DNA form, the CDR3 reads TGTGCCAGCAGTTTTCTGACCGGATCCTATGGCTACACCTTC. This sequence encodes CASSFLTGSYGYTF.

CDR3 amino acids: CASTDTGSETQYF. In DNA, the CDR3 is TGTGCCAGCACCGACACAGGGTCAGAGACCCAGTACTTC. The chain recombines TRBV12-3 or TRBV12-4 with TRBJ2-5; D possibly corresponds to TRBD1 (6 bases). The CDR3 is 13 residues long. The V end was cut by 7 bases, the J end by 4 bases, with 13 bases between.

In the case of this clonotype: Sequence at one end of the junction differs from germline and may be a read error. The chain employs TRBV27 and TRBJ1-2, with D unclear. CDR1 is MNHEY and CDR2 is SMNVEV in the germline V gene (reference sequence). This CDR3 spans 13 amino acids. CDR3 sequence (DNA): TGTACCAGCAGTTACTCAGCAAACTATGGCTACACCTTC. Translated, it gives CTSSYSANYGYTF.

This rearrangement joins TRBV13 to TRBJ1-3; D gene ambiguous. In germline, CDR1 is PRHDT, CDR2 FYEKMQ (reference sequence). V lost 3 bases and J lost 4, with 13 bases in between. The CDR3 runs to 15 residues. The CDR3 sequence is CASSFSRSAGNTIYF. In DNA form, the CDR3 reads TGTGCCAGCAGCTTCTCCAGGTCGGCCGGAAACACCATATATTTT. Combining the CDR3 with reference TRBV13 and TRBJ1-3 gives the whole variable domain AAGVIQSPRHLIKEKRETATLKCYPIPRHDTVYWYQQGPGQDPQFLISFYEKMQSDKGSIPDRFSAQQFSDYHSELNMSSLELGDSALYFCASSFSRSAGNTIYFGEGSWLTVV.

The V gene is TRBV24-1, the J gene TRBJ2-7; D gene unclear. Germline loops: CDR1 KGHDR, CDR2 SFDVKD. The V end was cut by 9 bases, the J end by 5 bases, with 16 bases between. CDR3 length equals 13 residues. DNA for the CDR3: TGTGCCACCGGAAGCCTGGGGTCCAACGAGCAGTACTTC. Encoded protein: CATGSLGSNEQYF.

The sample holds many counts of this clonotype. The gene calls are TRBV3-1 and TRBJ1-6; the D gene is possibly TRBD1 (6 bases). The CDR3 contains 14 residues. Looked up from germline, CDR1 is LGHDT and CDR2 is YNNKEL (reference sequence). V dropped 0 bases and J dropped 10 bases, with 10 bases sitting between them. CDR3 coding DNA: TGTGCCAGCAGCCAAGAAGGGGGAAGGTCACCCCTCCACTTT. It specifies CASSQEGGRSPLHF. The full variable domain, with the rest looked up from reference TRBV3-1 and TRBJ1-6, is DTAVSQTPKYLVTQMGNDKSIKCEQNLGHDTMYWYKQDSKKFLKIMFSYNNKELIINETVPNRFSPKSPDKAHLNLHINSLELGDSAVYFCASSQEGGRSPLHFGNGTRLTVT.

This clonotype was counted between two and nine times. The chain has TRBV5-1 and TRBJ2-2, with D maybe TRBD1 (6 bases). This CDR3 region has 15 residues. CDR1 and CDR2 (germline): SGHRS, YFSETQ. The V gene lost 2 bases and the J gene lost 1 base, with 9 bases spanning the gap. Written as DNA, the CDR3 is TGCGCCAGCAGCTTTAGGGGACAGAACACCGGGGAGCTGTTTTTT. Translated: CASSFRGQNTGELFF.

This clonotype was recorded many times. The V gene is TRBV12-3 or TRBV12-4, the J gene TRBJ1-5; the D is unclear. The CDR3 is 17 amino acids. With 5 bases removed from V and 0 bases from J, the gap between germline ends came to 17 bases. The CDR3 DNA reads as TGTGCCAGCAGTCAAAGGCGGGATGTCTATAGCAATCAGCCCCAGCATTTT. This encodes CASSQRRDVYSNQPQHF.

J is TRBJ2-3 and V is TRBV12-3 or TRBV12-4; D is unclear. The CDR3 runs 13 residues. V lost 1 base and J 0 bases, leaving 2 bases between the germline ends. The CDR3 protein is CASSLGSTDTQYF. The CDR3 DNA is TGTGCCAGCAGTTTAGGGAGCACAGATACGCAGTATTTT.

The chain combines TRBV9 with TRBJ1-4, with D possibly being TRBD1 (6 bases). V lost 2 bases and J lost 2, with 7 bases in between. CDR1 is SGDLS and CDR2 is YYNGEE in the germline V gene. The CDR3 contains 14 residues. The CDR3 DNA is TGTGCCAGCAGCGTGACAGGCACTAATGAAAAACTGTTTTTT. Its protein is CASSVTGTNEKLFF.

This chain uses TRBV9 with TRBJ2-3, with 8 bases lining up with TRBD2. Trimming at V came to 4 bases and at J to 5 bases, leaving 9 bases not matched to a gene. The CDR3 spans 15 residues. Germline loops: CDR1 SGDLS, CDR2 YYNGEE. CDR3 residues: CASSPSGSRIDTQYF. The CDR3 DNA reads TGTGCCAGCAGCCCGAGCGGGAGTCGAATAGATACGCAGTATTTT.

Many counts were recorded for this clonotype. This chain connects TRBV24-1 to TRBJ2-5; tentatively, D is TRBD1 (5 bases). Trimming took 0 bases from V and 2 from J, leaving 6 bases between them. This CDR3 is 14 amino acids long. Germline CDR1 reads KGHDR; CDR2 reads SFDVKD. The CDR3, as DNA: TGTGCCACCAGTGATTTGGACAGTCAAGAGACCCAGTACTTC. This gives the protein CATSDLDSQETQYF.